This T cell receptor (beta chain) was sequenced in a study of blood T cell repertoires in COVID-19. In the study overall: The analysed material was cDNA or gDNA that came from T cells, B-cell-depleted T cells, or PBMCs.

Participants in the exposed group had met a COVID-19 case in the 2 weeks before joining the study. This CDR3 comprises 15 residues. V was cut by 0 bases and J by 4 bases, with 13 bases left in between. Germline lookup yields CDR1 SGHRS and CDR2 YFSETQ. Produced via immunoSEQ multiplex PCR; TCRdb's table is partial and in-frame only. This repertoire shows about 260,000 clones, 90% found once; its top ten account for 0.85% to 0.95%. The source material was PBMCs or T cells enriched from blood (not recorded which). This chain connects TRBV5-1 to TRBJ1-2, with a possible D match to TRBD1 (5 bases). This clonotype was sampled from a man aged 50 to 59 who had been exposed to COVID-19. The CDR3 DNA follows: TGCGCCAGCAGCTTGGCGGGGGACCCAATCTATGGCTACACCTTC. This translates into CASSLAGDPIYGYTF.